The 2 T cell receptor beta chains given below trace back to one sample, sequenced in a study of blood T cells in healthy people across ages. A second roughly 7 to 11 cycle PCR used barcoded and J-beta primers. TCRdb used MiXCR to reprocess the 5' RACE reads, holding one entry per CDR3 protein. Of about 1.6 million distinct CDR3 sequences listed, 34% are singletons. Sequenced material: blood. Every receptor here comes from a woman in her 30s in good health.

The table lists this clonotype with many counts. J is TRBJ2-7 and V is TRBV29-1; the D gene could be TRBD1 or TRBD2 (6 bases each). The CDR3 is 12 amino acids. CDR1 and CDR2 (germline): SQVTM, ANQGSEA. Trimming took off 7 bases at V and 2 bases at J, with 12 bases between the two ends. The CDR3: CSALGGPYEQYF. CDR3 sequence (DNA): TGCAGCGCGCTGGGGGGCCCCTACGAGCAGTACTTC.

This clonotype was detected only once. V usage is TRBV9 and J usage is TRBJ2-3, with TRBD1 matching over 11 bases. Germline values: CDR1 SGDLS, CDR2 YYNGEE. The CDR3 runs to 16 residues. V shed 2 bases and J 5 bases; nucleotides not matched to a gene: 7. As DNA, the CDR3 is TGTGCCAGCAGCGTCGGACAGGGGGCGCGGGGAGATACGCAGTATTTT. It translates to CASSVGQGARGDTQYF.